This T cell receptor beta chain was documented in a study of T cell repertoires in cytomegalovirus infection. On the study more broadly: Evidence of both CMV infection and a matching HLA type came from public TCR beta signatures. Findings of the study overall: The study found HLA-C-restricted CMV-specific TCR beta clonotypes dominating the ex vivo response. The study identified carriers of CMV plus the relevant HLA from cumulative public TCR beta family frequency.

In TCRdb, the reads were re-called with MiXCR into one record per CDR3 protein. The table shows about 180,000 distinct CDR3 sequences, with around an eighth occurring only once. Comment on this clonotype: The antigen remains undetermined.

V gave up 5 bases and J gave up 2 bases, with 4 bases separating them. The V gene's germline CDR1 is SGHVT and CDR2 SQSDAQ. CDR3 length equals 11 residues. The V call is TRBV7-4, the J call TRBJ2-7, with unresolved D. The sample comprised PBMCs. The TCR originated in a human donor in good health (CMV status not recorded). Some clones in this sample may be carry-over from other donors' samples. CDR3 sequence: CASSATYEQYF. The DNA of the CDR3 is TGTGCCAGCAGCGCGACCTACGAGCAGTACTTC.